This T cell receptor beta chain stems from a study of blood T cell repertoires in COVID-19. On the study more broadly: Both acute and convalescent COVID-19 samples were obtained from the United States, Italy and Spain. T cells, B-cell-depleted T cells, or PBMCs supplied cDNA or gDNA.

Germline lookup yields CDR1 SGHNT and CDR2 YYREEE (reference sequence). With 1 base clipped from V and 10 bases from J, the junction kept 6 bases outside the gene matches. This CDR3 has 14 amino acids. Sequencing was performed with immunoSEQ multiplex PCR; in TCRdb, only in-frame clones are kept and a portion is missing. This sample has 150,000 to 200,000 clones, with 65% to 85% found just once. All enrollees were roughly 18 to 95 years old and from some 24 US areas. This clone appeared a few times. J is TRBJ2-1 and V is TRBV5-4, with TRBD1 matching over 9 bases. The specimen was PBMCs or T cells enriched from blood (not recorded which). The receptor's source is a man between 65 and 85 years old who had been exposed to COVID-19. CDR3 sequence (DNA): TGTGCCAGCAGCTTGACGGGACAGGGAGGAGAGCAGTTCTTC. The encoded protein is CASSLTGQGGEQFF.